This T cell receptor (beta chain) was sequenced in a study of PD-1 blockade in classical Hodgkin lymphoma. Profiling relied on immunoSEQ multiplex PCR, and the TCRdb table lists in-frame clones only, not all of them. The sample holds around 100,000 clones; 90% are singletons and the top ten take 2.5% to 3.5%. Time point denoted: cycle 4 day 1 (C4D1), after about 6 weeks of nivolumab. All patients relapsed after autologous stem cell transplantation, and brentuximab vedotin exposure varied. V was shortened by 7 bases and J by 8 bases, with 8 bases between the two germline ends. The CDR3 runs 10 residues. Germline V gene data show CDR1 as MNHEY and CDR2 as SVGAGI.

Here the sequenced sample was peripheral blood mononuclear cells (PBMCs), taken before the fourth cycle of nivolumab. The sequence was collected from a human donor with classical Hodgkin lymphoma. V and J are TRBV6-5 and TRBJ1-1; D is possibly TRBD1 (5 bases). The CDR3 protein is CASMGVEAFF. The CDR3 bases are TGTGCCAGCATGGGGGTCGAAGCTTTCTTT.